This T cell receptor (beta chain) was observed in a study of T cells after yellow fever vaccination. The study's findings and limits: Post-booster repertoires again held most primary-vaccination clones (approximately 96% CD4, around 90% CD8).

TCRdb itself ran the 5' RACE reads through MiXCR, one entry per CDR3 protein. The data hold some 300,000 distinct CDR3 sequences, with 7% to 10% observed a single time. A few counts support this clonotype. Its antigen is as yet unknown. V was shortened by 1 base and J by 7 bases, with 31 bases between the two germline ends. CDR1 is DFQATT and CDR2 is SNEGSKA in the germline V gene (reference sequence). The CDR3 loop spans 19 amino acids. The sample in question was PBMCs, obtained roughly 45 days after the first yellow fever vaccination. The sequence was collected from a man between 18 and 29 years old who received the YFV17D yellow fever vaccine. The chain links TRBV20-1 to TRBJ2-5, with D possibly being TRBD1 or TRBD2 (5 bases each). The CDR3 loop reads CSARVGTVGGLPAWRTQYF. Written as DNA, the CDR3 is TGCAGTGCTAGAGTTGGAACAGTTGGGGGTCTTCCCGCTTGGAGGACCCAGTACTTC.